Below, 28 T cell receptor beta chains from the same sample are listed, as sequenced in a study of blood T cells in healthy people across ages. Together with a sample-barcoded 5' primer, a J-beta primer mix was included in a second PCR lasting roughly 6 to 12 cycles. TCRdb reprocessed the 5' RACE reads via MiXCR and lists one record per CDR3 protein. The sample yields hundreds of thousands of distinct CDR3 sequences, under 45% seen once. The sequenced sample was blood. The receptors originated from a man in his fifties or sixties in good health.

Comments on this clonotype: At one of its ends the junction is not consistent with the germline gene, which may arise from a read error. The chain uses TRBV6-1 and TRBJ2-1; 8 nucleotides align to TRBD1. Germline CDR1 and CDR2: MNHNS and SASEGT. The CDR3 has 16 amino acids. The CDR3 sequence: CASSGQGLSSYNKQFF. DNA of the CDR3: TGTGCCAGCAGTGGACAGGGGCTGAGCTCCTACAATAAGCAGTTCTTC.

Many counts were recorded for this clonotype. The chain joins TRBV29-1 to TRBJ2-7, with 7 nucleotides matching TRBD1. The ends lost 6 bases at V and 0 bases at J; junction bases unmatched: 5. The V gene's germline CDR1 is SQVTM and CDR2 ANQGSEA. This CDR3 is built from 13 residues. This CDR3 reads CSVLQGISYEQYF. As DNA, the CDR3 is TGCAGCGTCTTACAGGGGATCTCCTACGAGCAGTACTTC.

The CDR3 reads CASSYSKGKTGGNEQFF. Here the CDR3 DNA reads TGTGCCAGCAGTTACTCGAAAGGGAAGACAGGGGGTAATGAGCAGTTCTTC. The rearrangement links TRBV6-5 to TRBJ2-1; 9 nucleotides match TRBD1. Germline V CDR1 and CDR2: MNHEY, SVGAGI. Trimming took 0 bases from V and 7 from J; bases not matched to a gene: 10. The CDR3 contains 17 residues.

The genes are TRBV12-3 or TRBV12-4 and TRBJ2-7, with D unresolved. V dropped 3 bases and J dropped 3 bases, with 12 bases sitting between them. CDR3 length equals 14 residues. The CDR3 sequence: CASSFDRAYYEQYF. Written as DNA, the CDR3 is TGTGCCAGCAGTTTCGATAGGGCCTACTACGAGCAGTACTTC.

The chain joins TRBV27 to TRBJ2-1; maybe TRBD2 (6 bases). CDR1 is MNHEY and CDR2 is SMNVEV in the germline V gene (reference sequence). The CDR3 loop spans 13 amino acids. V lost 3 bases, J lost 10 bases, and 13 bases lay in between. The CDR3 spells CASSFSGTWEQFF. The CDR3 DNA is TGTGCCAGCAGTTTTAGCGGAACATGGGAGCAGTTCTTC.

This clonotype was detected a few times. This chain links TRBV5-1 with TRBJ2-7, with TRBD2 as a possible D gene (6 bases). The germline V gene has CDR1 SGHRS and CDR2 YFSETQ. Deletions cut 1 base from V and 6 bases from J, with 14 bases between. The CDR3 is made up of 14 amino acids. The CDR3 loop is CASSLYYGGSEQYF. CDR3 nucleotides: TGCGCCAGCAGCTTGTATTATGGAGGGAGCGAGCAGTACTTC.

The table lists this clonotype with many counts. The gene calls are TRBV7-2 and TRBJ2-5; D not resolved. The CDR3 consists of 13 residues. From germline, CDR1 is SGHTA and CDR2 FQGNSA. V lost 1 base to trimming and J lost 5 bases, with 8 bases between them. In DNA form, the CDR3 reads TGTGCCAGCAGCTTAGAGGTTGAGGAGACCCAGTACTTC. This sequence encodes CASSLEVEETQYF.

This sequence joins TRBV6-2 or TRBV6-3 and TRBJ2-7; a possible D gene is TRBD2 (6 bases). This CDR3 has 15 residues. V gave up 2 bases and J gave up 3 bases, with 14 bases separating them. Germline-derived CDR1 and CDR2 are MNHEY and SVGEGT. The CDR3 coding sequence is TGTGCCAGCAGTTACGGCGAGTGGGACTTCTACGAGCAGTACTTC. Residues: CASSYGEWDFYEQYF.

The chain joins TRBV7-2 to TRBJ1-1; no clear D gene. Germline V gene sequence: CDR1 SGHTA, CDR2 FQGNSA. CDR3 length equals 13 residues. The V end lost 4 bases, the J end lost 3 bases, and 9 bases lay between the germline ends. The DNA for the CDR3 is TGTGCCAGCAGCTGGGCTTCGGACACTGAAGCTTTCTTT. Translation gives CASSWASDTEAFF.

This clonotype was counted a few times. The CDR3 bases are TGTGCCAGCAGTCCTTCGCCGGGACAGGGAGTGGAGACCCAGTACTTC. It translates to CASSPSPGQGVETQYF. The chain carries TRBV12-3 or TRBV12-4 and TRBJ2-5, with 9 bases fitting TRBD1. V shed 5 bases, J shed 5 bases, and the junction held 12 bases outside the gene matches. This CDR3 contains 16 residues.

This chain connects TRBV2 to TRBJ2-2; TRBD1 agrees at 8 bases. The CDR3 has 14 residues. V lost 6 bases to trimming and J lost 6 bases; unmatched junction nucleotides: 6. Germline-derived CDR1 and CDR2 are SNHLY and FYNNEI. DNA for the CDR3: TGTGCCAGCAGGCCCGGACAGGGAGCCGGGGAGCTGTTTTTT. It translates to CASRPGQGAGELFF.

CDR3 sequence: CASSQVAPGVQYF. The DNA for the CDR3 is TGTGCCAGCAGCCAAGTTGCCCCAGGTGTGCAGTACTTC. The chain couples TRBV3-1 to TRBJ2-7; D call uncertain. This CDR3 is 13 amino acids long. Trimming removed 1 base from V and 9 bases from J, with 13 bases in between. Germline V gene data show CDR1 as LGHDT and CDR2 as YNNKEL (reference sequence).

The genes are TRBV20-1 and TRBJ1-5; the D gene is possibly TRBD1 (5 bases). Per the germline V gene, CDR1 is DFQATT and CDR2 is SNEGSKA (reference sequence). This CDR3 has 16 residues. The V end lost 1 base, the J end lost 0 bases, and 13 bases lay between the germline ends. CDR3 sequence: CSARGGGIYSNQPQHF. The CDR3 DNA follows: TGCAGTGCTAGAGGTGGGGGAATTTATAGCAATCAGCCCCAGCATTTT.

This chain uses TRBV6-2 or TRBV6-3 with TRBJ2-5, with D unclear. Germline CDR1 reads MNHEY; CDR2 reads SVGEGT. CDR3 length: 14 amino acids. Trimming removed 6 bases at V and 4 bases at J, with 15 bases between. The CDR3 nucleotides are TGTGCCAGCAGCGGATTCTCAGGCGGAGAGACCCAGTACTTC. Protein product: CASSGFSGGETQYF.

This chain uses TRBV7-8 with TRBJ2-1, with no clear D. This CDR3 spans 12 amino acids. Per the germline V gene, CDR1 is SGHVS and CDR2 is FQNEAQ. The V end was cut by 3 bases, the J end by 5 bases, with 5 bases between. The CDR3 protein is CASSFSNNEQFF. The CDR3 region has the DNA TGTGCCAGCAGCTTTTCGAACAATGAGCAGTTCTTC.

There are a few counts of this clonotype. This chain joins TRBV7-9 and TRBJ2-6; 7 nucleotides align to TRBD1. V shed 5 bases and J 6 bases; nucleotides not matched to a gene: 10. Germline V gene lookup returns CDR1 SEHNR and CDR2 FQNEAQ (reference sequence). The CDR3 spans 16 residues. CDR3 amino acids: CASSADRPGSANVLTF. DNA for the CDR3: TGTGCCAGCAGCGCGGACAGGCCCGGCTCGGCCAACGTCCTGACTTTC.

The chain combines TRBV12-3 or TRBV12-4 with TRBJ1-2; D gene unclear. CDR3 length: 12 amino acids. The germline V and J ends were trimmed by 3 bases and 8 bases, with 10 bases remaining between them. CDR3 amino acids: CASSFTPGGYTF. DNA for the CDR3: TGTGCCAGCAGTTTTACGCCCGGGGGCTACACCTTC.

V and J are TRBV12-3 or TRBV12-4 and TRBJ1-6; TRBD1 matches 10 bases. Losses at the gene ends were 3 bases for V and 7 bases for J; bases not matched to a gene: 6. The CDR3 length is 16 residues. CDR3 DNA: TGTGCCAGCAGTTTTGGGGACAGGGGACGAAATTCACCCCTCCACTTT. It is translated as CASSFGDRGRNSPLHF.

This clonotype was detected a few times. This rearrangement joins TRBV20-1 to TRBJ1-5; tentative D call: TRBD1 (5 bases). CDR1 and CDR2 (germline): DFQATT, SNEGSKA (reference sequence). Trimming cost V 3 bases and J 1 base, with 10 bases left between them. This CDR3 spans 14 amino acids. The DNA for the CDR3 is TGCAGTGCTAGTGCCGGGGGAAGCAATCAGCCCCAGCATTTT. It specifies CSASAGGSNQPQHF.

V and J are TRBV4-3 and TRBJ2-3, with TRBD1 as a possible D gene (6 bases). With 0 bases removed from V and 6 bases from J, the gap between germline ends came to 13 bases. Germline lookup yields CDR1 LGHNA and CDR2 YSLEER. The CDR3 extends over 15 amino acids. The chain's CDR3 is CASSQDRTTGDTQYF. The CDR3 DNA reads TGCGCCAGCAGCCAAGATCGCACTACAGGGGATACGCAGTATTTT.

This clonotype showed up just a few times. The chain is built from TRBV20-1 and TRBJ2-7; D is perhaps TRBD1 (5 bases). In germline, CDR1 is DFQATT, CDR2 SNEGSKA (reference sequence). With 2 bases removed from V and 1 base from J, the gap between germline ends came to 9 bases. This CDR3 region has 13 residues. In DNA form, the CDR3 reads TGCAGTGCTAGAACGACAGTTTCCTACGAGCAGTACTTC. Translation: CSARTTVSYEQYF.

CDR3 sequence: CASSISREGAYEKLFF. CDR3 DNA sequence: TGTGCCAGCAGCATCAGTCGAGAGGGGGCATATGAAAAACTGTTTTTT. The gene calls are TRBV7-2 and TRBJ1-4; 7 nucleotides align to TRBD1. Losses at the gene ends were 5 bases for V and 6 bases for J; bases not matched to a gene: 12. This CDR3 comprises 16 residues. CDR1 and CDR2 (germline): SGHTA, FQGNSA.

This chain uses TRBV20-1 with TRBJ2-4; 14 bases are shared with TRBD2. The J call is doubtful: the DNA matches TRBJ2-7 better. The CDR3 runs 16 residues. The germline V gene has CDR1 DFQATT and CDR2 SNEGSKA (reference sequence). The CDR3 nucleotides read TGCAGTGTAAAGGGACTAGCGGGGGTTCTAGGCTACGAGCAGTACTTC. Protein sequence: CSVKGLAGVLGYEQYF.

The table lists this clonotype with a few counts. CDR3 DNA sequence: TGTGCCAGCACCGAAGGGAGAAACACTGAAGCTTTCTTT. Protein sequence: CASTEGRNTEAFF. The chain carries TRBV5-4 and TRBJ1-1; D unclear. From germline, CDR1 is SGHNT and CDR2 YYREEE (reference sequence). With 6 bases removed from V and 2 bases from J, the gap between germline ends came to 11 bases. The CDR3 is 13 residues long.

This clonotype was seen more than once but under ten times. V usage is TRBV6-1 and J usage is TRBJ2-5, with 16 bases identical to TRBD2. Germline V CDR1 and CDR2: MNHNS, SASEGT. The ends lost 7 bases at V and 3 bases at J; junction bases unmatched: 14. The CDR3 covers 19 residues. CDR3 amino acids: CASMPAGLAGGDAKETQYF. DNA of the CDR3: TGTGCCAGCATGCCGGCGGGACTAGCGGGGGGGGACGCAAAAGAGACCCAGTACTTC.

The sample holds a few counts of this clonotype. This chain connects TRBV27 to TRBJ2-7; D is uncertain. Between the trimmed V and J ends, which lost 2 bases and 0 bases, there was a span of 5 bases. Germline assignment: CDR1 MNHEY and CDR2 SMNVEV (reference sequence). This CDR3 spans 13 amino acids. CDR3 DNA sequence: TGTGCCAGCAGTTTAGACCCCTCCTACGAGCAGTACTTC. It codes for CASSLDPSYEQYF.

This clonotype was seen ten or more times. This chain uses TRBV3-1 with TRBJ2-1, with 10 nucleotides matching TRBD2. The CDR3 has 19 residues. CDR1 is LGHDT and CDR2 is YNNKEL in the germline V gene (reference sequence). J was trimmed by 4 bases and V by 0 bases; bases with no gene match: 12. CDR3 in DNA: TGTGCCAGCAGCCAAGATCGGGGACTAGCGACTCAACTTTACAATGAGCAGTTCTTC. It yields the protein CASSQDRGLATQLYNEQFF.

This clonotype was detected many times. This chain joins TRBV12-3 or TRBV12-4 and TRBJ2-7; a possible D gene is TRBD2 (5 bases). Deletions cut 7 bases from V and 6 bases from J, with 16 bases between. CDR3 length: 13 residues. The CDR3 nucleotides are TGTGCCAGCACCCCGGGAAGGGAAAGCGAGCAGTACTTC. Translated, it gives CASTPGRESEQYF.